One TCR beta chain is described in this entry. Per germline, CDR1 SEHNR and CDR2 FQNEAQ (reference sequence). Losses at the gene ends were 3 bases for V and 6 bases for J; bases not matched to a gene: 7. CDR3 length: 15 residues. This sample is drawn from a study of Ad26.COV2.S vaccination and SARS-CoV-2 variants. Some clones are missing from TCRdb's copy, which holds only in-frame ones; the method was immunoSEQ multiplex PCR. The sample includes hundreds of thousands of clones, 85% to 90% of them seen just once. Indicated treatment: some 20 received Ad26.COV2.S at low or high dose, single or two shots; 5 received placebo; per-sample allocation not given. Day 63 after the first injection of vaccine or placebo was the sampling time.

The sequencing used peripheral blood, collected in a trial of Ad26.COV2.S vaccine versus placebo. This TCR came from a person between 18 and 59 years old who received the Ad26.COV2.S COVID-19 vaccine or a placebo. This chain connects TRBV7-9 to TRBJ2-1, with 8 bases that match TRBD2. The CDR3 nucleotides read TGTGCCAGCAGCTTCCCGGGAGGGCCTTTCAATGAGCAGTTCTTC. It yields the protein CASSFPGGPFNEQFF.